One sample yielded the 8 T cell receptor beta chains listed below, sequenced in a study of tumor and adjacent non-tumor tissue in lung cancer. The library came from three nested PCR rounds adapted from ARM-PCR protocols. One entry per CDR3 protein, called by TCRdb with MiXCR from the multiplex PCR reads. This table has 90,000 to 120,000 distinct CDR3 sequences, approximately 65% appearing once. No cell sorting was done before RNA was extracted from the tissue. Distant lung tissue was collected more than 3 cm away from the tumor edge. Sequencing used distant non-tumor lung tissue. These receptors originate from a man aged 25-45 years with non-small cell lung cancer.

As regards this clonotype: The CDR3 ends on some other residue instead of the conserved phenylalanine or tryptophan, so this is likely a read error. V usage is TRBV29-1 and J usage is TRBJ2-5, with TRBD2 matching 7 bases. The ends lost 4 bases at V and 4 bases at J; junction bases unmatched: 6. Germline-derived CDR1 and CDR2 are SQVTM and ANQGSEA. CDR3 length: 13 residues. This chain's CDR3 is CSVGLGGRETQYL. The CDR3 DNA reads as TGCAGCGTTGGCCTGGGGGGGAGAGAGACCCAGTACTTA.

This clonotype has just a few counts. A much larger clone lies a single base off, so this may be a read error. This chain uses TRBV20-1 with TRBJ2-3; D ambiguous. Germline V CDR1 and CDR2: DFQATT, SNEGSKA (reference sequence). The V end lost 4 bases, the J end lost 0 bases, and 14 bases lay between the germline ends. The CDR3 loop spans 15 amino acids. The CDR3 spells CSAIPNPSSTDTQYF. CDR3 DNA sequence: TGCAGTGCTATACCGAATCCTTCTAGCACAGATACGCAGTATTTT.

The chain is built from TRBV11-2 and TRBJ2-3; D is possibly TRBD1 (6 bases). This CDR3 contains 13 residues. Trimming cost V 5 bases and J 14 bases, with 20 bases left between them. From germline, CDR1 is SGHAT and CDR2 FQNNGV. The CDR3 DNA is TGTGCCAGCAGCCACGGTGGGGGCGATACGATGTATTTT. Translated: CASSHGGGDTMYF.

With respect to this clonotype: This CDR3 fails to terminate in the conserved phenylalanine or tryptophan, so it likely reflects a read error. V gene TRBV20-1 combines with J gene TRBJ1-6; the match to TRBD1 covers 11 bases. The CDR3 totals 16 residues. J gave up 6 bases and V 5 bases, and 9 bases lay outside the gene matches. From germline, CDR1 is DFQATT and CDR2 SNEGSKA (reference sequence). This CDR3 reads CSAHTTGTGGNSPLHL. The CDR3 nucleotides read TGCAGTGCTCATACAACCGGGACAGGGGGTAATTCACCCCTCCACCTT.

In DNA, the CDR3 is TGCGTCACCAGCGTTAGCGGGGGGGCTGATGAGCAGTTCTTC. Translated, it gives CVTSVSGGADEQFF. The chain recombines TRBV4-1 with TRBJ2-1; 11 nucleotides agree with TRBD2. Germline V gene data show CDR1 as MGHRA and CDR2 as YSYEKL. The CDR3 is 14 residues long.

In its sample, this clonotype was seen a few times. The CDR3 nucleotides read TGTGCCAGCAGTACGGACTCCAAGGTGGAGACCCAGTACTTC. This codes for CASSTDSKVETQYF. V and J are TRBV11-1 and TRBJ2-5; D possibly corresponds to TRBD2 (5 bases). The CDR3 is 14 residues long. Germline V CDR1 and CDR2: SGHAT, FQDESV (reference sequence). V was trimmed by 6 bases and J by 5 bases, leaving 16 bases between them.

Points on this clonotype: This sequence may be a read error, since a much larger clone differs from it by one base. The CDR3: CRGAGTNGYTF. CDR3 DNA: TGCAGGGGGGCAGGGACTAATGGCTACACCTTC. The chain combines TRBV20-1 with TRBJ1-2; possible D gene TRBD1, 6 bases. CDR1 and CDR2 from the germline V gene are DFQATT and SNEGSKA (reference sequence). This CDR3 comprises 11 residues.

Remarks on this clonotype: Likely a read error: the CDR3 ends without its conserved phenylalanine or tryptophan. The limits of the CDR3 on the DNA are not certain, so only TCRdb's listed CDR3 is given. The chain combines TRBV6-5 with TRBJ2-7; TRBD1, the table's D call, was not compared with the DNA. Looked up from germline, CDR1 is MNHEY and CDR2 is SVGAGI. The CDR3 has 13 residues if both end residues are counted. The CDR3 protein is CASRQGPVGEQHL.